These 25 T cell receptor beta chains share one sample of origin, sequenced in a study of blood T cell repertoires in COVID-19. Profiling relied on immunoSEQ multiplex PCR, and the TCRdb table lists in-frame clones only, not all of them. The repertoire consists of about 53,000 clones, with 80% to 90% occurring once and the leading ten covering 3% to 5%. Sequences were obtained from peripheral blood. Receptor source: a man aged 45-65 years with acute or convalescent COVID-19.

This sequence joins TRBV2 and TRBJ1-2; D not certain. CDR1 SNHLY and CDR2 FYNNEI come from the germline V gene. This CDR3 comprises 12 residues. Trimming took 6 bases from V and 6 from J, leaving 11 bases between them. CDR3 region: CASRWAGDGYTF. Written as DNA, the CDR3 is TGTGCCAGCAGGTGGGCCGGCGATGGCTACACCTTC.

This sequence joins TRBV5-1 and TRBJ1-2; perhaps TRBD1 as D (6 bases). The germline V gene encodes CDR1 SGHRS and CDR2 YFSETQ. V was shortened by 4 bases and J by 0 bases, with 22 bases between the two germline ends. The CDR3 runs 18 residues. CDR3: CASSPTLGQLKANYGYTF. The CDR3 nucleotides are TGCGCCAGCAGCCCTACTTTGGGACAATTGAAAGCTAACTATGGCTACACCTTC.

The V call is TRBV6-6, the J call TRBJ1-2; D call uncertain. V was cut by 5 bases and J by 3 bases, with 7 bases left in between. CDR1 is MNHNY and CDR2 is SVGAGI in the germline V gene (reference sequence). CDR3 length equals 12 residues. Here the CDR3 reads CASSARDYGYTF. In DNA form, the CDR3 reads TGTGCCAGCAGTGCCCGGGACTATGGCTACACCTTC.

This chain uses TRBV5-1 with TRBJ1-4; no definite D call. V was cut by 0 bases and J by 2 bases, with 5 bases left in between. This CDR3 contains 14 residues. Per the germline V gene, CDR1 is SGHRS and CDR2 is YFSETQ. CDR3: CASSLDSTNEKLFF. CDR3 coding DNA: TGCGCCAGCAGCTTGGACAGTACTAATGAAAAACTGTTTTTT. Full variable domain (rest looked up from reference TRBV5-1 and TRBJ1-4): KAGVTQTPRYLIKTRGQQVTLSCSPISGHRSVSWYQQTPGQGLQFLFEYFSETQRNKGNFPGRFSGRQFSNSRSEMNVSTLELGDSALYLCASSLDSTNEKLFFGSGTQLSVL.

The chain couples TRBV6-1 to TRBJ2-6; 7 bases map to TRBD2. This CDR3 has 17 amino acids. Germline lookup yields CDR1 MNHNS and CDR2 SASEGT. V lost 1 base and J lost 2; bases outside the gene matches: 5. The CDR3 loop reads CASSEVWGGTGANVLTF. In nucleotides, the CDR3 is TGTGCCAGCAGTGAAGTCTGGGGGGGAACTGGGGCCAACGTCCTGACTTTC.

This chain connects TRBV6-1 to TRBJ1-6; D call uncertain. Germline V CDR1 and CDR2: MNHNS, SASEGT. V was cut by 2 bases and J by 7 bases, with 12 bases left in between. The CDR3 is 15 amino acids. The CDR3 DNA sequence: TGTGCCAGCAGTGAACTGGGAGCCATAAATTCACCCCTCCACTTT. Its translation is CASSELGAINSPLHF.

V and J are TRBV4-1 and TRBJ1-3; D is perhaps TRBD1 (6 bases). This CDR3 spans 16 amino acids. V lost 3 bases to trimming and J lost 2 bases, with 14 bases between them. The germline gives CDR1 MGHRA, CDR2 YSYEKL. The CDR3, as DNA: TGCGCCAGCAGCCATCTACAGGGCCCTCCTGGAAACACCATATATTTT. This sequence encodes CASSHLQGPPGNTIYF.

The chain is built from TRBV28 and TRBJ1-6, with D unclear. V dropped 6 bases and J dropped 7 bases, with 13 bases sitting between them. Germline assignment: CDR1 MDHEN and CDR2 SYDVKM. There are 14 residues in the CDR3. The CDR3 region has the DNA TGTGCCAGCAGGGAAGGCGGCCAGAATTCACCCCTCCACTTT. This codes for CASREGGQNSPLHF.

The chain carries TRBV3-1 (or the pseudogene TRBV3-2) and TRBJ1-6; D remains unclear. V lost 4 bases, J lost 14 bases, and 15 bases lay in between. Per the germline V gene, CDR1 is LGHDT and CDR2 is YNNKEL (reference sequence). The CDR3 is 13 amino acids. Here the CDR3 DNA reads TGTGCCAGCAGCCCCCCCCGGGTTATCTCCCTCCACTTT. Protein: CASSPPRVISLHF.

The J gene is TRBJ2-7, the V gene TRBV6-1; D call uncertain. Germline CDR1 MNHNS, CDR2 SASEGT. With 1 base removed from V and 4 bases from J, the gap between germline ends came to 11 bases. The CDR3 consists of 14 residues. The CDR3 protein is CASSEGTSSYEQYF. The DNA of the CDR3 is TGTGCCAGCAGTGAAGGTACAAGTTCATACGAGCAGTACTTC.

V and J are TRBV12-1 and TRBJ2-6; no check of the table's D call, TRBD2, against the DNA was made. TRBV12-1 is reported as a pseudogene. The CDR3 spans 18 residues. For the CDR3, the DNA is TGTGCCAGCAGCCCGGATGGACTAGCCAGCGCTGGGGCCAACGTCCTGACTTTC. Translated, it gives CASSPDGLASAGANVLTF.

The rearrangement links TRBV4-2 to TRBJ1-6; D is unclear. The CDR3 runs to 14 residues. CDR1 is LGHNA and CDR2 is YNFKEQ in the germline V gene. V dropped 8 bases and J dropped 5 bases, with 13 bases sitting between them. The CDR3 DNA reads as TGTGCCAGCGCCGAGGTTTTGAATAATTCACCCCTCCACTTT. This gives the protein CASAEVLNNSPLHF.

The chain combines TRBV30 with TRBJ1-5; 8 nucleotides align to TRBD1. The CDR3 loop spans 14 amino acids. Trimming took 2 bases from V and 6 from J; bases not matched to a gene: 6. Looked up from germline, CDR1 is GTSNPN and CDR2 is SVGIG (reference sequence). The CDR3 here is CAWSIQGATQPQHF. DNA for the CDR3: TGTGCCTGGAGTATCCAGGGGGCGACTCAGCCCCAGCATTTT.

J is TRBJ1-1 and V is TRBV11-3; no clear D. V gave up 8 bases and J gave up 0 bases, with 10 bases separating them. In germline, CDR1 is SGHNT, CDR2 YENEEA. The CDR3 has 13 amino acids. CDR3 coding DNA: TGTGCCAGCCGGAGCTTCATGAACACTGAAGCTTTCTTT. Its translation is CASRSFMNTEAFF.

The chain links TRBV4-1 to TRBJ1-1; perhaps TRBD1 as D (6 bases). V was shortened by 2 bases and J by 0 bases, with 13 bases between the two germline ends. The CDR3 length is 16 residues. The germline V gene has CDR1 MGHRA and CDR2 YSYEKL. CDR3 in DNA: TGCGCCAGCAGCCAACCAAAGGGGGTTGTGAACACTGAAGCTTTCTTT. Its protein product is CASSQPKGVVNTEAFF.

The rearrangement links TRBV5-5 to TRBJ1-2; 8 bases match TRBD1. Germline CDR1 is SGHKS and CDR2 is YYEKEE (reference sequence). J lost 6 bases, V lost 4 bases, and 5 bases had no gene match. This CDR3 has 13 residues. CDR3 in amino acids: CASSPTGVHGYTF. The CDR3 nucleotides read TGTGCCAGCAGCCCGACAGGGGTCCATGGCTACACCTTC.

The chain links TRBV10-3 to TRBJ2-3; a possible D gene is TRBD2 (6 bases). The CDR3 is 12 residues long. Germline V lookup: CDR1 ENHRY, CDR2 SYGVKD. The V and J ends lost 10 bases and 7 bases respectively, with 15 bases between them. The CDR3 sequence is CATRSGPNTQYF. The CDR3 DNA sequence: TGTGCCACCCGGAGCGGGCCGAATACGCAGTATTTT.

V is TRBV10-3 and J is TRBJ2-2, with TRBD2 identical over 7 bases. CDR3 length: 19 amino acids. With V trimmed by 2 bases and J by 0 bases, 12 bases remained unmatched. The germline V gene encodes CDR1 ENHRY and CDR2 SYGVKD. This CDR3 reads CAISEKRGSSSANTGELFF. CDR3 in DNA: TGTGCCATCAGTGAGAAGCGGGGCAGTTCTAGCGCGAACACCGGGGAGCTGTTTTTT.

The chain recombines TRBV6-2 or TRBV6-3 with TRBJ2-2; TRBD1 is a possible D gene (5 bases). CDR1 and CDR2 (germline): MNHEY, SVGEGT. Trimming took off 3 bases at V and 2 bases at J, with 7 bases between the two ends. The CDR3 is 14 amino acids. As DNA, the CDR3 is TGTGCCAGCAGTTATAGGGGTAACACCGGGGAGCTGTTTTTT. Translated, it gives CASSYRGNTGELFF.

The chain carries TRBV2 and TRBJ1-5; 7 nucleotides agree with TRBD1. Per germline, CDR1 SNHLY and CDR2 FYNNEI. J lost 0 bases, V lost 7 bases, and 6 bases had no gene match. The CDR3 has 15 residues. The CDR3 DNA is TGTGCCAGCACGGGACAGACACATAGCAATCAGCCCCAGCATTTT. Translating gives CASTGQTHSNQPQHF.

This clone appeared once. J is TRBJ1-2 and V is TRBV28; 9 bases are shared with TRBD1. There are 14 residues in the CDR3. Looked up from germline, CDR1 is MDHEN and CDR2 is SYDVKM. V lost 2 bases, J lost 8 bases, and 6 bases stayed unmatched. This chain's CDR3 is CASSLGDRVQGYTF. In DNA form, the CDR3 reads TGTGCCAGCAGTTTAGGGGACAGGGTCCAAGGCTACACCTTC.

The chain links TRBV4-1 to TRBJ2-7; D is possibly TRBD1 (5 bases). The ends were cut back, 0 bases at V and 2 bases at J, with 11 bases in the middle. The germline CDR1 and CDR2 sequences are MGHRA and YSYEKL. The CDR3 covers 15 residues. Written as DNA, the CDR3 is TGCGCCAGCAGCCAAGAGGAAGGGGCGACCTACGAGCAGTACTTC. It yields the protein CASSQEEGATYEQYF.

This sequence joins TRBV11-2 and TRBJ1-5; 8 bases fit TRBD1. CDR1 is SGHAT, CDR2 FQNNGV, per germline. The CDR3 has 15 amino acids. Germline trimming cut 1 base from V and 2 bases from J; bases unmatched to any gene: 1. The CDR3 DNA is TGTGCCAGCAGCTTAGGGGGACAGGGCAATCAGCCCCAGCATTTT. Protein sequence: CASSLGGQGNQPQHF.

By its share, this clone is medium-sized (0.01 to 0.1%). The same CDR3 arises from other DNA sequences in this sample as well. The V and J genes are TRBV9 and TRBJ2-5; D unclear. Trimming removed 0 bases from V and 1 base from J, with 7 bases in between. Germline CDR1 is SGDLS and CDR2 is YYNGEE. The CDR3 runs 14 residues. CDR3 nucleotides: TGTGCCAGCAGCGTAGGAGGCAGCCAAGAGACCCAGTACTTC. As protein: CASSVGGSQETQYF.

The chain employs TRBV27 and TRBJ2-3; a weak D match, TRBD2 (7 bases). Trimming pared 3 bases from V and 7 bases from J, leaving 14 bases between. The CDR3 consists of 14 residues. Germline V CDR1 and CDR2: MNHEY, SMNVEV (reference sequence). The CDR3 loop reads CASSFPGGAYTQYF. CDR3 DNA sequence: TGTGCCAGCAGTTTCCCTGGGGGGGCATATACGCAGTATTTT.